A selection of T cell receptor beta chains follows, all from one sample in a study of yellow fever vaccine responses in identical twins. Using its own MiXCR run on the RT-PCR reads, TCRdb lists one record per CDR3 protein. The repertoire has a few thousand distinct CDR3 sequences, about 86% of them found once; the top ten carry about 3.7%. The sequences come from T cells from blood (PBMCs), unsorted or a sorted subset (not recorded which), collected before or after yellow fever vaccination (not recorded which). These receptors all stem from a woman between 18 and 29 years old who received the yellow fever vaccine. Each CDR3 is given with its conserved first and last residue. A D gene is named only where the DNA matches it firmly. Clone size is shown for a subset of rows, as once, few, many or a class of expanded clone.

j_gene | d_gene | abundance | v_gene | len | CDR3nt | CDR3aa
TRBJ2-1 | TRBD2 | . | TRBV7-3 | 15 | TGTGCCAGCAGCTTAAGGACTAGCGGCCCGGATGAGCAGTTCTTC | CASSLRTSGPDEQFF
TRBJ2-7 | . | . | TRBV6-2/TRBV6-3 | 17 | TGTGCCAGCAGTTACCCCAAGCTTCGGATGAGCTCCTACGAGCAGTACTTC | CASSYPKLRMSSYEQYF
TRBJ1-5 | . | . | TRBV10-1 | 13 | TGCGCCAGCAGTGTTGGGTTAAATCAGCCCCAGCATTTT | CASSVGLNQPQHF
TRBJ2-3 | . | . | TRBV2 | 17 | TGTGCCAGCAACAAGCCGCGGGCGGGGGCCACCACAGATACGCAGTATTTT | CASNKPRAGATTDTQYF
TRBJ1-2 | TRBD1 | . | TRBV15 | 16 | TGTGCCACCAGCAGAGATATGGACAGGAGGGACTATGGCTACACCTTC | CATSRDMDRRDYGYTF
TRBJ2-1 | TRBD1 | . | TRBV11-3 | 16 | TGTGCCAGCAGCCGAGTGGGGACAGGGCTTTACAATGAGCAGTTCTTC | CASSRVGTGLYNEQFF
TRBJ2-5 | . | . | TRBV2 | 14 | TGTGCCAGCAATTCTGACAGTAGGCAAGAGACCCAGTACTTC | CASNSDSRQETQYF
TRBJ2-5 | TRBD2 | . | TRBV5-6 | 15 | TGTGCCAGCAGCTTGAGGTCTAGCGGGGGTGAGACCCAGTACTTC | CASSLRSSGGETQYF
TRBJ2-3 | . | . | TRBV5-1 | 14 | TGCGCCAGCAGCTTGGACGGGATCGGTGATACGCAGTATTTT | CASSLDGIGDTQYF
TRBJ2-3 | . | . | TRBV4-2 | 13 | TGTGCCAGCACCGGACTCTCCACAGATACGCAGTATTTT | CASTGLSTDTQYF
TRBJ2-5 | . | once | TRBV7-6 | 13 | TGTGCCAGCAGCCTGGGACTCGGAGAGACCCAGTACTTC | CASSLGLGETQYF
TRBJ2-7 | TRBD2 | . | TRBV5-1 | 15 | TGCGCCAGCAGCTTCACTAGCGGGAGGGCCTTCGAGCAGTACTTC | CASSFTSGRAFEQYF
TRBJ2-7 | . | . | TRBV6-5 | 13 | TGTGCCAGCAGTTACTCTGGGACAACCGAGCAGTACTTC | CASSYSGTTEQYF
TRBJ2-7 | TRBD2 | . | TRBV5-5 | 15 | TGTGCCAGCAGCTTGGGGCTAGCGGAGCCCTACGAGCAGTACTTC | CASSLGLAEPYEQYF
TRBJ2-7 | . | . | TRBV20-1 | 15 | TGCAGTGCTAGGCTATCCCAGGGTACTGAGAGCGAGCAGTACTTC | CSARLSQGTESEQYF
TRBJ2-1 | . | . | TRBV6-1 | 14 | TGTGCCAGCGCATTGACAGGCCCCTACAATGAGCAGTTCTTC | CASALTGPYNEQFF
TRBJ2-3 | TRBD2 | . | TRBV5-6 | 16 | TGTGCCAGCAGCAGACTAGCGGGAGGTCGCACAGATACGCAGTATTTT | CASSRLAGGRTDTQYF
TRBJ1-2 | . | . | TRBV19 | 13 | TGTGCCAGTAGTATGGGAGGTCCTTATGGCTACACCTTC | CASSMGGPYGYTF
TRBJ1-4 | . | few | TRBV7-2 | 15 | TGTGCCAGCAGCTTAGCGGGGATGAAGGATGAAAAACTGTTTTTT | CASSLAGMKDEKLFF
TRBJ2-7 | . | . | TRBV2 | 13 | TGTGCCAGCAGGGCCCGGGGGACCTACGAGCAGTACTTC | CASRARGTYEQYF
TRBJ2-2 | . | . | TRBV11-3 | 14 | TGTGCCAGCAGTTCTCCGAAGAACACCGGGGAGCTGTTTTTT | CASSSPKNTGELFF
TRBJ2-3 | . | . | TRBV29-1 | 12 | TGCAGCGTTGCGGACGGCACAGATACGCAGTATTTT | CSVADGTDTQYF
TRBJ1-2 | . | large | TRBV4-2 | 15 | TGTGCCAGCAGCCAAGATACGGGCAGAAACTATGGCTACACCTTC | CASSQDTGRNYGYTF
TRBJ2-3 | TRBD2 | . | TRBV12-3/TRBV12-4 | 16 | TGTGCCAGCAAAGGGACTAGCGGGGGAAGCACAGATACGCAGTATTTT | CASKGTSGGSTDTQYF
TRBJ2-3 | TRBD2 | . | TRBV12-3/TRBV12-4 | 13 | TGTGCCAGCAGTTTTGGGGGGGCAGATACGCAGTATTTT | CASSFGGADTQYF
TRBJ2-2 | TRBD2 | once | TRBV12-3/TRBV12-4 | 17 | TGTGCCAGCAGTTTAAGACTAGCGGGGGCTTGGACCGGGGAGCTGTTTTTT | CASSLRLAGAWTGELFF
TRBJ2-1 | TRBD1 | once | TRBV25-1 | 18 | TGTGCCAGCAGTGAATATAAGGGGACAGGCCTGACGGGCAATGAGCAGTTCTTC | CASSEYKGTGLTGNEQFF
TRBJ2-7 | . | large | TRBV11-2 | 16 | TGTGCCAGCAGCTTAGTTCCGGAACCTGGGGTCTACGAGCAGTACTTC | CASSLVPEPGVYEQYF
TRBJ2-3 | . | . | TRBV3-1 | 16 | TGTGCCAGCAGCCAAGATTTACTAACCGGTCTAGATACGCAGTATTTT | CASSQDLLTGLDTQYF
TRBJ2-5 | TRBD2 | . | TRBV20-1 | 15 | TGCAGTGCTACTCCGGGACTAGCGTCCCAAGAGACCCAGTACTTC | CSATPGLASQETQYF
TRBJ2-7 | TRBD2 | . | TRBV11-1 | 14 | TGTGCCAGCAGCCGGACTAGCGGGAGCTACGAGCAGTACTTC | CASSRTSGSYEQYF
TRBJ2-7 | . | . | TRBV7-6 | 14 | TGTGCCAGCAGCACCAGAGATGGCTCCTACGAGCAGTACTTC | CASSTRDGSYEQYF
TRBJ2-3 | . | . | TRBV28 | 13 | TGTGCCAGTACGGGCGGTAACACAGATACGCAGTATTTT | CASTGGNTDTQYF
TRBJ1-1 | . | . | TRBV18 | 15 | TGTGCCAGCCGAAAAACCGGACTGACGAACACTGAAGCTTTCTTT | CASRKTGLTNTEAFF
TRBJ1-1 | . | . | TRBV20-1 | 14 | TGCAGTGCTAGTGAACACGGTATGAACACTGAAGCTTTCTTT | CSASEHGMNTEAFF
TRBJ2-7 | TRBD2 | . | TRBV11-3 | 15 | TGTGCCAGCAGCGGAAGTAGCGGGTCCTCCTACGAGCAGTACTTC | CASSGSSGSSYEQYF
TRBJ2-7 | TRBD2 | . | TRBV15 | 15 | TGTGCCACCAGCAGAGATACTAGCGGGAGCTACGAGCAGTACTTC | CATSRDTSGSYEQYF
TRBJ1-1 | . | . | TRBV4-1 | 12 | TGCGCCAGCAGCCAAGTTGGAGAGCAAGCTTTCTTT | CASSQVGEQAFF
TRBJ1-1 | TRBD1 | . | TRBV19 | 15 | TGTGCCAGTAGGCAGGGGGGATCCGGGAACACTGAAGCTTTCTTT | CASRQGGSGNTEAFF
TRBJ1-2 | . | . | TRBV3-1 | 12 | TGTGCCAGCAGCCAAGTGGGGGCTGGCTACACCTTC | CASSQVGAGYTF
TRBJ2-3 | . | . | TRBV18 | 13 | TGTGCCAGCTCACCGGACAAAGGAGATACGCAGTATTTT | CASSPDKGDTQYF
TRBJ2-7 | . | . | TRBV18 | 15 | TGTGCCAGCTCCCAATCTACCGGGACCGCTTACGAGCAGTACTTC | CASSQSTGTAYEQYF
TRBJ1-5 | TRBD1 | . | TRBV3-1 | 15 | TGTGCCAGCAGCCCTTGGGACAGGGGAGGGCAGCCCCAGCATTTT | CASSPWDRGGQPQHF
TRBJ2-1 | . | . | TRBV2 | 13 | TGTGCCAGCAGTCAGGGTTCCTACAATGAGCAGTTCTTC | CASSQGSYNEQFF
TRBJ1-2 | . | few | TRBV3-1 | 13 | TGTGCCAGCAGCCAACTGTTGGGGGGCGGCTACACCTTC | CASSQLLGGGYTF
TRBJ1-2 | TRBD1 | . | TRBV12-3/TRBV12-4 | 13 | TGTGCCAGCAGTAAACAGGGGGCCTGGGGCTACACCTTC | CASSKQGAWGYTF
TRBJ1-1 | . | few | TRBV6-5 | 15 | TGTGCCAGCAGTTACGCCCTACTAGGGAACACTGAAGCTTTCTTT | CASSYALLGNTEAFF